The source of this T cell receptor beta chain is a study of blood T cell repertoires in COVID-19. Study as a whole: There were acute and convalescent COVID-19 samples, and they came from the United States, Italy and Spain. PBMCs, B-cell-depleted T cells, or T cells were the source of the cDNA or gDNA that made up the material.

Followed over time, Seattle patients had been enrolled while infection was active. The CDR3 has 13 amino acids. The trim removed 5 bases at V and 2 bases at J, leaving 2 bases unmatched. Per the original methods: How many nucleated cells were present was estimated from reference gene primer amplification. Using immunoSEQ multiplex PCR, the repertoire was profiled, and TCRdb retains in-frame clones only, with some absent. V, J and clone size reflect that table, while D and trimming were determined from the DNA. The repertoire holds 200,000 or so clones, about nine tenths seen once, with 2% to 3% in the top ten.

The chain employs TRBV12-3 or TRBV12-4 and TRBJ1-2, with TRBD1 matching 7 bases. This sequence was found in a man in his thirties or forties with COVID-19, enrolled during active disease. Sequencing input: peripheral blood. The CDR3 region is CASSGDRNYGYTF. The CDR3 DNA reads TGTGCCAGCAGTGGGGACAGAAACTATGGCTACACCTTC.